What follows are 27 T cell receptor beta chains derived from one specimen sequenced in a study of PD-L1 blockade in urothelial cancer. Clones were sequenced by immunoSEQ multiplex PCR, and TCRdb holds only the in-frame ones, with some missing. This table holds 85,000 to 100,000 clones, over 75% found once. As to time point: pretreatment peripheral blood. The sample consisted of PBMCs, taken around atezolizumab (anti-PD-L1) treatment. The source of these receptors is a man aged 55 to 70 with urothelial cancer.

This clone was seen once. The chain is built from TRBV6-6 and TRBJ2-1; D may be TRBD2 (5 bases). The V gene lost 6 bases and the J gene lost 2 bases, with 8 bases spanning the gap. Germline CDR1 and CDR2: MNHNY and SVGAGI (reference sequence). The CDR3 has 13 amino acids. The CDR3 sequence: CASRASTYNEQFF. The CDR3 bases are TGTGCCAGCAGGGCTAGCACCTACAATGAGCAGTTCTTC.

This clone was seen a single time. J is TRBJ1-4 and V is TRBV5-4, with 11 bases matching TRBD1. Germline lookup yields CDR1 SGHNT and CDR2 YYREEE (reference sequence). V was pared by 4 bases and J by 8 bases, with 10 bases of the junction left unmatched. The CDR3 runs 16 residues. In DNA, the CDR3 is TGTGCCAGCAGCGTCGGGACAGGGGGTGTGAGCGAAAAACTGTTTTTT. Translation gives CASSVGTGGVSEKLFF.

A few counts support this clone. The rearrangement uses TRBV5-1 and TRBJ2-7; TRBD2 might be the D (6 bases). There are 15 residues in the CDR3. V gave up 0 bases and J gave up 2 bases, with 12 bases separating them. Looked up from germline, CDR1 is SGHRS and CDR2 is YFSETQ. In DNA form, the CDR3 reads TGCGCCAGCAGCTTGGTGGCTAGCGCTACCTACGAGCAGTACTTC. This translates into CASSLVASATYEQYF.

In this sample, this clone turned up a few times. The chain links TRBV28 to TRBJ2-1; possibly TRBD2 for D (5 bases). The CDR3 is 12 residues long. The germline V gene encodes CDR1 MDHEN and CDR2 SYDVKM. Trimming removed 3 bases at V and 8 bases at J, with 8 bases between. The CDR3 DNA reads as TGTGCCAGCAGTTTTCTGGGAGATGAGCAGTTCTTC. Translated, it gives CASSFLGDEQFF.

The rearrangement joins TRBV19 to TRBJ1-4, with D unresolved. CDR3 length equals 15 residues. V lost 5 bases, J lost 0 bases, and 10 bases lay in between. Looked up from germline, CDR1 is LNHDA and CDR2 is SQIVND (reference sequence). CDR3 nucleotides: TGTGCCAGTAGTGACACGCCTGCAACTAATGAAAAACTGTTTTTT. Its translation: CASSDTPATNEKLFF.

The gene calls are TRBV9 and TRBJ1-5; D is unresolved. V was trimmed by 3 bases and J by 1 base, leaving 8 bases between them. The CDR3 is 14 amino acids. The germline V gene has CDR1 SGDLS and CDR2 YYNGEE. Here the CDR3 reads CASSAGLSNQPQHF. The CDR3 DNA follows: TGTGCCAGCAGCGCCGGACTGAGCAATCAGCCCCAGCATTTT.

The chain links TRBV9 to TRBJ2-3; 8 positions agree with TRBD1. The J segment lost 5 bases and the V segment lost 0 bases, leaving 5 bases of the junction unmatched. The CDR3 loop spans 15 amino acids. The germline CDR1 and CDR2 sequences are SGDLS and YYNGEE. Here the CDR3 DNA reads TGTGCCAGCAGCGTAGCCGGACAGGGTGGAGATACGCAGTATTTT. The encoded protein is CASSVAGQGGDTQYF. The full variable domain, in which reference TRBV9 and TRBJ2-3 provide the parts outside the CDR3, is DSGVTQTPKHLITATGQRVTLRCSPRSGDLSVYWYQQSLDQGLQFLIQYYNGEERAKGNILERFSAQQFPDLHSELNLSSLELGDSALYFCASSVAGQGGDTQYFGPGTRLTVL.

The chain has TRBV11-2 and TRBJ1-4; maybe TRBD1 (6 bases). V lost 6 bases and J lost 3, with 11 bases in between. From germline, CDR1 is SGHAT and CDR2 FQNNGV. The length of the CDR3 is 14 residues. CDR3 protein: CASRYGQSNEKLFF. Here the CDR3 DNA reads TGTGCCAGCAGATACGGACAGTCTAATGAAAAACTGTTTTTT.

The genes are TRBV4-1 and TRBJ2-3; possibly TRBD2 for D (6 bases). This CDR3 has 20 residues. Germline V gene lookup returns CDR1 MGHRA and CDR2 YSYEKL. V was cut by 0 bases and J by 1 base, with 23 bases left in between. CDR3 protein: CASSQEFPRGRGLGTDTQYF. The CDR3 DNA follows: TGCGCCAGCAGCCAAGAGTTCCCGCGGGGAAGGGGTTTAGGCACAGATACGCAGTATTTT.

The rearrangement joins TRBV9 to TRBJ2-7; TRBD2 aligns across 15 bases. Trimming took 4 bases from V and 5 from J; bases not matched to a gene: 10. The CDR3 consists of 17 residues. Germline V gives CDR1 SGDLS, CDR2 YYNGEE. CDR3 DNA: TGTGCCAGCAGCCCCGGACTAGCGGGAGGGCCGAGGGACGAGCAGTACTTC. Protein: CASSPGLAGGPRDEQYF. The full variable domain, with the rest looked up from reference TRBV9 and TRBJ2-7, is DSGVTQTPKHLITATGQRVTLRCSPRSGDLSVYWYQQSLDQGLQFLIQYYNGEERAKGNILERFSAQQFPDLHSELNLSSLELGDSALYFCASSPGLAGGPRDEQYFGPGTRLTVT.

The chain joins TRBV10-3 to TRBJ2-5, with 10 bases fitting TRBD2. Germline CDR1 reads ENHRY; CDR2 reads SYGVKD. V shed 8 bases, J shed 3 bases, and the junction held 6 bases outside the gene matches. This CDR3 comprises 14 residues. CDR3: CAISHGLAEETQYF. CDR3 DNA sequence: TGTGCCATCTCCCACGGACTAGCGGAAGAGACCCAGTACTTC.

The genes are TRBV28 and TRBJ2-7; 11 nucleotides line up with TRBD2. The J segment lost 4 bases and the V segment lost 6 bases, leaving 8 bases of the junction unmatched. Germline CDR1 is MDHEN and CDR2 is SYDVKM. This CDR3 has 15 amino acids. The CDR3 DNA follows: TGTGCCAGCAGCCTGGGACTAGCGGAGAAATACGAGCAGTACTTC. It yields the protein CASSLGLAEKYEQYF.

The chain joins TRBV28 to TRBJ2-7; weak D call: TRBD1 (6 bases). V dropped 7 bases and J dropped 3 bases, with 13 bases sitting between them. The germline V gene encodes CDR1 MDHEN and CDR2 SYDVKM. The length of the CDR3 is 13 residues. CDR3: CASTLDRNYEQYF. The DNA for the CDR3 is TGTGCCAGCACCCTTGACAGGAACTACGAGCAGTACTTC. The whole variable domain, remainder taken from reference TRBV28 and TRBJ2-7, is DVKVTQSSRYLVKRTGEKVFLECVQDMDHENMFWYRQDPGLGLRLIYFSYDVKMKEKGDIPEGYSVSREKKERFSLILESASTNQTSMYLCASTLDRNYEQYFGPGTRLTVT.

V gene TRBV9 combines with J gene TRBJ1-2; tentatively, D is TRBD1 (5 bases). Germline V gene sequence: CDR1 SGDLS, CDR2 YYNGEE. V shed 0 bases and J shed 8 bases, with 14 bases lying between them. The CDR3 is 14 residues long. The CDR3 nucleotides read TGTGCCAGCAGCGTAGAAGTGTCAGGGCTGGGCTACACCTTC. The encoded protein is CASSVEVSGLGYTF.

V usage is TRBV7-2 and J usage is TRBJ2-2, with TRBD2 identical over 7 bases. The CDR3 sequence is 18 residues long. V lost 2 bases to trimming and J lost 2 bases; unmatched junction nucleotides: 11. Germline CDR1 reads SGHTA; CDR2 reads FQGNSA. The CDR3 sequence: CASSLSAGPSGNTGELFF. The CDR3 bases are TGTGCCAGCAGCTTAAGTGCCGGGCCTAGCGGAAACACCGGGGAGCTGTTTTTT. Full variable domain (missing parts from reference TRBV7-2 and TRBJ2-2): GAGVSQSPSNKVTEKGKDVELRCDPISGHTALYWYRQSLGQGLEFLIYFQGNSAPDKSGLPSDRFSAERTGGSVSTLTIQRTQQEDSAVYLCASSLSAGPSGNTGELFFGEGSRLTVL.

The gene calls are TRBV27 and TRBJ2-6; D might be TRBD1 (6 bases). The CDR3 totals 19 residues. Trimming took off 3 bases at V and 1 base at J, with 19 bases between the two ends. The germline V gene has CDR1 MNHEY and CDR2 SMNVEV (reference sequence). For the CDR3, the DNA is TGTGCCAGCAGTTTCAGGGGATCCCCCCTTATTTCTGGGGCCAACGTCCTGACTTTC. Residues: CASSFRGSPLISGANVLTF.

A single count supports this clone. As DNA, the CDR3 is TGCGCCAGCAGCCCCTCCTCGCGGGTAGGGATCCAAGAGACCCAGTACTTC. Translating it yields CASSPSSRVGIQETQYF. The chain combines TRBV4-1 with TRBJ2-5; tentatively, D is TRBD2 (5 bases). V was trimmed by 4 bases and J by 1 base, leaving 19 bases between them. Germline CDR1 MGHRA, CDR2 YSYEKL. This CDR3 has 17 residues.

The genes are TRBV15 and TRBJ2-7; 8 bases align to TRBD1. J lost 3 bases, V lost 0 bases, and 10 bases had no gene match. CDR1 and CDR2 (germline): LNHNV, YYDKDF (reference sequence). The CDR3 extends over 17 amino acids. Written as DNA, the CDR3 is TGTGCCACCAGCAGAGAGAATAGCCCGGGACAGGACTACGAGCAGTACTTC. The encoded protein is CATSRENSPGQDYEQYF.

The V call is TRBV4-2, the J call TRBJ2-6; TRBD1 aligns across 12 bases. There are 18 residues in the CDR3. Germline V CDR1 and CDR2: LGHNA, YNFKEQ. Trimming cost V 2 bases and J 2 bases; bases outside gene matches: 4. CDR3 DNA sequence: TGTGCCAGCAGCCAACTGGGACAGGGGGCGACTGGGGCCAACGTCCTGACTTTC. It codes for CASSQLGQGATGANVLTF.

The rearrangement joins TRBV15 to TRBJ2-7, with 9 bases aligning to TRBD2. This CDR3 region has 16 residues. Trimming took 1 base from V and 2 from J; bases not matched to a gene: 6. CDR1 and CDR2 (germline): LNHNV, YYDKDF (reference sequence). CDR3: CATSRVPAGGTYEQYF. Here the CDR3 DNA reads TGTGCCACCAGCAGAGTTCCAGCGGGAGGAACCTACGAGCAGTACTTC.

V is TRBV9 and J is TRBJ2-3; weak D call: TRBD2 (5 bases). The CDR3 totals 23 residues. Germline loops: CDR1 SGDLS, CDR2 YYNGEE. Trimming removed 0 bases at V and 10 bases at J, with 42 bases between. The CDR3 DNA reads as TGTGCCAGCAGCGTAGGCGCGGGTCCGACGAGTGGGCTTTTAAGCGGACTTGAGAGACCGCAGTATTTT. It is translated as CASSVGAGPTSGLLSGLERPQYF.

This clone was found a few times. The chain joins TRBV5-1 to TRBJ1-2; 10 bases map to TRBD1. The V segment lost 0 bases and the J segment 2 bases; nucleotides outside the gene matches: 4. Germline CDR1 is SGHRS and CDR2 is YFSETQ. The CDR3 runs to 16 residues. CDR3 amino acids: CASSLAGTGDNYGYTF. Written as DNA, the CDR3 is TGCGCCAGCAGCTTGGCCGGGACAGGGGACAACTATGGCTACACCTTC.

The chain is built from TRBV5-1 and TRBJ2-7; TRBD2 matches at 8 bases. J lost 5 bases, V lost 5 bases, and 6 bases had no gene match. CDR3 length: 13 residues. Germline CDR1 SGHRS, CDR2 YFSETQ. This chain's CDR3 is CASRREGGHEQYF. CDR3 nucleotide sequence: TGCGCCAGCAGACGGGAGGGGGGCCACGAGCAGTACTTC.

This sequence joins TRBV27 and TRBJ1-1; perhaps TRBD1 as D (5 bases). The germline V and J ends were trimmed by 2 bases and 0 bases, with 7 bases remaining between them. The V gene's germline CDR1 is MNHEY and CDR2 SMNVEV (reference sequence). The CDR3 runs 14 residues. The CDR3 spells CASSLTGLNTEAFF. The CDR3, as DNA: TGTGCCAGCAGTTTAACAGGCTTGAACACTGAAGCTTTCTTT.

As for this clone: One junction end disagrees with the germline gene, perhaps due to a read error. This sequence joins TRBV7-2 and TRBJ2-7; D possibly corresponds to TRBD1 (5 bases). CDR1 is SGHTA, CDR2 FQGNSA, per germline. This CDR3 has 16 amino acids. CDR3 sequence (DNA): TGTGCCAGCAGTTTAGACAGTCTCGGTTTCTCCTACGAGCAGTACTTC. Translation: CASSLDSLGFSYEQYF.

V and J are TRBV6-1 and TRBJ1-1; tentative D call: TRBD1 (5 bases). V lost 1 base to trimming and J lost 10 bases, with 13 bases between them. From germline, CDR1 is MNHNS and CDR2 SASEGT. The CDR3 has 13 amino acids. The CDR3 DNA is TGTGCCAGCAGTGAAGGGACACACGAACGAGCTTTCTTT. Protein: CASSEGTHERAFF.

The chain couples TRBV6-1 to TRBJ2-7; 12 bases align to TRBD1. CDR1 MNHNS and CDR2 SASEGT come from the germline V gene. The V and J ends lost 5 bases and 12 bases, in that order; junction bases with no gene match: 11. CDR3 length equals 14 residues. The CDR3 DNA reads TGTGCCAGCAGTCCCCGGGACAGGGGGCGACCTCCGTACTTC. Protein product: CASSPRDRGRPPYF.